The T cell receptor beta chain under discussion was sequenced for a study of identical twins. TCRdb reprocessed the 5' RACE reads via MiXCR and lists one record per CDR3 protein. This sample has about 250,000 distinct CDR3 sequences, with over 11% found just once. Deletions cut 7 bases from V and 5 bases from J, with 14 bases between. Germline lookup yields CDR1 ENHRY and CDR2 SYGVKD. The CDR3 runs 13 residues. The sequenced sample was memory (CD45RO+) T cells sorted from blood. The chain is built from TRBV10-3 and TRBJ1-2, with a weak D call TRBD1 (6 bases). The clonotype comes from a woman aged 18-35 years in good health. The CDR3 sequence is CAITGQFLYGYTF. The CDR3 DNA sequence: TGTGCCATCACTGGACAGTTCCTTTATGGCTACACCTTC.